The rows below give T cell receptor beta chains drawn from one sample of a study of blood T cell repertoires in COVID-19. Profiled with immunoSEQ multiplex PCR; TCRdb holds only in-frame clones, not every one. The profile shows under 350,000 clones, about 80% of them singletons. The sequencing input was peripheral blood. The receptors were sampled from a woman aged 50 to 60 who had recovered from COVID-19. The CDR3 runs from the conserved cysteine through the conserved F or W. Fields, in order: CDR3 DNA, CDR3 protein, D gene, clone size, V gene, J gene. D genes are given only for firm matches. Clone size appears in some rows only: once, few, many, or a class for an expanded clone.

CDR3nt: TGTGCCAGCAGCTTGGACGGTGGGAGCTCCTACGAGCAGTACTTC
CDR3aa: CASSLDGGSSYEQYF
d_gene: .
abundance: .
v_gene: TRBV5-4
j_gene: TRBJ2-7

CDR3nt: TGCGCCAGCAGCTTGTTTCCTAGCGGGGGGACCTACGAGCAGTACTTC
CDR3aa: CASSLFPSGGTYEQYF
d_gene: TRBD2
abundance: .
v_gene: TRBV5-1
j_gene: TRBJ2-7

CDR3nt: TGTGCCAGCAGCCCCACAGGGTTGAGCAATCAGCCCCAGCATTTT
CDR3aa: CASSPTGLSNQPQHF
d_gene: .
abundance: .
v_gene: TRBV7-2
j_gene: TRBJ1-5

CDR3nt: TGTGCCAGCAGTTTAATGGACACCCCCTACAATGAGCAGTTCTTC
CDR3aa: CASSLMDTPYNEQFF
d_gene: .
abundance: .
v_gene: TRBV27
j_gene: TRBJ2-1

CDR3nt: TGTGCCAGCAGCCCCGACTATGGCTACACCTTC
CDR3aa: CASSPDYGYTF
d_gene: .
abundance: once
v_gene: TRBV7-9
j_gene: TRBJ1-2

CDR3nt: TGTGCCAGCAGCCGAAACAGGAACACTGAAGCTTTCTTT
CDR3aa: CASSRNRNTEAFF
d_gene: .
abundance: .
v_gene: TRBV3-1/TRBV3-2
j_gene: TRBJ1-1

CDR3nt: TGTGCCTGGAGTGCGGGGGTCGAGCAGTACTTC
CDR3aa: CAWSAGVEQYF
d_gene: .
abundance: few
v_gene: TRBV30
j_gene: TRBJ2-7

CDR3nt: TGTGCCAGCAGCAGGGGAGACGGACTCAACCCTTCCTACGAGCAGTACTTC
CDR3aa: CASSRGDGLNPSYEQYF
d_gene: .
abundance: once
v_gene: TRBV21-1
j_gene: TRBJ2-7

CDR3nt: TGCGCCAGCAGCTTGCAGGGGGCAATGGGCACTGAAGCTTTCTTT
CDR3aa: CASSLQGAMGTEAFF
d_gene: TRBD1
abundance: .
v_gene: TRBV5-1
j_gene: TRBJ1-1

CDR3nt: TGCGCCAGCAGCTACCGGATAGCGGGAGGAGAGACCCAGTACTTC
CDR3aa: CASSYRIAGGETQYF
d_gene: TRBD2
abundance: .
v_gene: TRBV4-3
j_gene: TRBJ2-5

CDR3nt: TGTGCCAGCAGCTTAGTCCCAGGGATGGACGAGCAGTACTTC
CDR3aa: CASSLVPGMDEQYF
d_gene: .
abundance: .
v_gene: TRBV7-2
j_gene: TRBJ2-7

CDR3nt: TGTGCCGGGCGCAATCTGGGGCGATCCAATGAGCAGTTCTTC
CDR3aa: CAGRNLGRSNEQFF
d_gene: .
abundance: .
v_gene: TRBV6-5
j_gene: TRBJ2-1

CDR3nt: TGTGCCAGCAGTTATGGCAGGGCGTTGGATGGGGAGCTGTTTTTT
CDR3aa: CASSYGRALDGELFF
d_gene: .
abundance: few
v_gene: TRBV6-6
j_gene: TRBJ2-2

CDR3nt: TGTGCCAGCAGTGAGATGAATTCACCCCTCCACTTT
CDR3aa: CASSEMNSPLHF
d_gene: .
abundance: .
v_gene: TRBV27
j_gene: TRBJ1-6

CDR3nt: TGTGCCAGTAGTGTAGGTAGTCAGTTATTAACCCACAGAGATACGCAGTATTTT
CDR3aa: CASSVGSQLLTHRDTQYF
d_gene: .
abundance: .
v_gene: TRBV19
j_gene: TRBJ2-3

CDR3nt: TGCGCCAGCAGTACTACGGACAGCCCTCCGGGCGAGCAGTACTTC
CDR3aa: CASSTTDSPPGEQYF
d_gene: .
abundance: .
v_gene: TRBV5-1
j_gene: TRBJ2-7

CDR3nt: TGTGCCAGCAGTTTTACAACGGCGGTCAGGGAGCTGTTTTTT
CDR3aa: CASSFTTAVRELFF
d_gene: .
abundance: .
v_gene: TRBV27
j_gene: TRBJ2-2

CDR3nt: TGTGCCAGCAGCAAGAGGAACACCGGGGAGCTGTTTTTT
CDR3aa: CASSKRNTGELFF
d_gene: .
abundance: .
v_gene: TRBV9
j_gene: TRBJ2-2

CDR3nt: TGCGCCAGCAGTCACGGCAGGGGTGGCAATCAGCCCCAGCATTTT
CDR3aa: CASSHGRGGNQPQHF
d_gene: .
abundance: .
v_gene: TRBV23-1
j_gene: TRBJ1-5

CDR3nt: TGTGCCAGCAGTACCGGACAGGGGAGCTACACCTTC
CDR3aa: CASSTGQGSYTF
d_gene: TRBD1
abundance: few
v_gene: TRBV28
j_gene: TRBJ1-2

CDR3nt: TGTGCCAGCAGCTCTACTCAGGGGGTTGAAGCTTTCTTT
CDR3aa: CASSSTQGVEAFF
d_gene: TRBD1
abundance: .
v_gene: TRBV12-3/TRBV12-4
j_gene: TRBJ1-1

CDR3nt: TGTGCCAGCAGCGAGGGACCAGGGGGCGGTTATGGCTACACCTTC
CDR3aa: CASSEGPGGGYGYTF
d_gene: TRBD1
abundance: .
v_gene: TRBV9
j_gene: TRBJ1-2

CDR3nt: TGTGCCAGCAGCGGGACAGGGTCAACAGATACGCAGTATTTT
CDR3aa: CASSGTGSTDTQYF
d_gene: TRBD1
abundance: once
v_gene: TRBV7-9
j_gene: TRBJ2-3

CDR3nt: TGTGCCAGCACCATGAGGGGGGGAAATTCACCCCTCCACTTT
CDR3aa: CASTMRGGNSPLHF
d_gene: .
abundance: .
v_gene: TRBV28
j_gene: TRBJ1-6

CDR3nt: TGTGCCAGCAGGCCTGACAGGCTCCAAGAGACCCAGTACTTC
CDR3aa: CASRPDRLQETQYF
d_gene: .
abundance: .
v_gene: TRBV28
j_gene: TRBJ2-5

CDR3nt: TGTGCCAGCAGTTCCAAAGCCCTGTTCTCTGGAAACACCATATATTTT
CDR3aa: CASSSKALFSGNTIYF
d_gene: .
abundance: .
v_gene: TRBV6-5
j_gene: TRBJ1-3

CDR3nt: TGTGCCAGCAGCTCAGGACAGGGCAATGAGCAGTTCTTC
CDR3aa: CASSSGQGNEQFF
d_gene: TRBD1
abundance: .
v_gene: TRBV9
j_gene: TRBJ2-1

CDR3nt: TGTGCCAGCACTAGCGGGGGAGAGTACAATGAGCAGTTCTTC
CDR3aa: CASTSGGEYNEQFF
d_gene: TRBD2
abundance: .
v_gene: TRBV28
j_gene: TRBJ2-1

CDR3nt: TGTGCCAGCAGAGTGACAGCTTATAGCAATCAGCCCCAGCATTTT
CDR3aa: CASRVTAYSNQPQHF
d_gene: .
abundance: few
v_gene: TRBV6-5
j_gene: TRBJ1-5

CDR3nt: TGTGCCAGCAGTCCGGGACAGGGGAACACCTTC
CDR3aa: CASSPGQGNTF
d_gene: TRBD1
abundance: .
v_gene: TRBV28
j_gene: TRBJ1-2

CDR3nt: TGTGCCTCACGGGGGAGCTCCTACGAGCAGTACTTC
CDR3aa: CASRGSSYEQYF
d_gene: .
abundance: .
v_gene: TRBV7-2
j_gene: TRBJ2-7

CDR3nt: TGTGCCAGTACTCGTGACGGCGGTCCCCAGTACTTC
CDR3aa: CASTRDGGPQYF
d_gene: .
abundance: .
v_gene: TRBV7-9
j_gene: TRBJ2-5

CDR3nt: TGTGCCAGCAGCCTGGGCCCGACAGGGAAACTGTTTTTT
CDR3aa: CASSLGPTGKLFF
d_gene: TRBD1
abundance: once
v_gene: TRBV7-2
j_gene: TRBJ1-4

CDR3nt: TGTGCCAGCAGCTCGGGGGTGGCTAACTATGGCTACACCTTC
CDR3aa: CASSSGVANYGYTF
d_gene: .
abundance: .
v_gene: TRBV7-2
j_gene: TRBJ1-2

CDR3nt: TGTGCCAGCAGCTCCCCATGGGAGGGGGGCAGGTCCTACGAGCAGTACTTC
CDR3aa: CASSSPWEGGRSYEQYF
d_gene: .
abundance: .
v_gene: TRBV7-6
j_gene: TRBJ2-7

CDR3nt: TGTGCCAGCAGCTTGCAGGGGGCCGTTAACGAGCAGTACTTC
CDR3aa: CASSLQGAVNEQYF
d_gene: TRBD1
abundance: .
v_gene: TRBV7-9
j_gene: TRBJ2-7

CDR3nt: TGTGCCAGCTCACCCGAACAGGGTAGCTCTGGAAACACCATATATTTT
CDR3aa: CASSPEQGSSGNTIYF
d_gene: .
abundance: few
v_gene: TRBV18
j_gene: TRBJ1-3

CDR3nt: TGTGCCAGCACCATAAACACCGGGCGGGGCACTGAAGCTTTCTTT
CDR3aa: CASTINTGRGTEAFF
d_gene: .
abundance: .
v_gene: TRBV28
j_gene: TRBJ1-1

CDR3nt: TGTGCCAGCAGCGGGGGACTAGCGTTGCACAATGAGCAGTTCTTC
CDR3aa: CASSGGLALHNEQFF
d_gene: TRBD2
abundance: .
v_gene: TRBV9
j_gene: TRBJ2-1

CDR3nt: TGTGCCAGCAGGCTCGCAGATGAGCAGTTCTTC
CDR3aa: CASRLADEQFF
d_gene: .
abundance: .
v_gene: TRBV6-5
j_gene: TRBJ2-1

CDR3nt: TGTGCCAGCGGGACGAAGGCCGCTAGCGGGCGTTACAATGAGCAGTTCTTC
CDR3aa: CASGTKAASGRYNEQFF
d_gene: TRBD2
abundance: .
v_gene: TRBV4-2
j_gene: TRBJ2-1

CDR3nt: TGCGCCAGCAGCCAAGATAGGCGGGGGGGCCTAAATACGCAGTATTTT
CDR3aa: CASSQDRRGGLNTQYF
d_gene: TRBD2
abundance: once
v_gene: TRBV4-1
j_gene: TRBJ2-3

CDR3nt: TGCAGTGCTCCAGGGCCCGGGGAGCTGTTTTTT
CDR3aa: CSAPGPGELFF
d_gene: .
abundance: .
v_gene: TRBV20-1
j_gene: TRBJ2-2

CDR3nt: TGTGCCAGCAGGCATACAGTGGTGGCGAACACTGAAGCTTTCTTT
CDR3aa: CASRHTVVANTEAFF
d_gene: .
abundance: .
v_gene: TRBV6-5
j_gene: TRBJ1-1

CDR3nt: TGTGCCAGCAGCCCACAGGGGACTGAAGCTTTCTTT
CDR3aa: CASSPQGTEAFF
d_gene: TRBD1
abundance: .
v_gene: TRBV7-8
j_gene: TRBJ1-1

CDR3nt: TGTGCCTGGACGGGGGGCTGGTATGGCTACACCTTC
CDR3aa: CAWTGGWYGYTF
d_gene: .
abundance: .
v_gene: TRBV30
j_gene: TRBJ1-2

CDR3nt: TGTGCCTACAGGGTTCGGTCCACAGATACGCAGTATTTT
CDR3aa: CAYRVRSTDTQYF
d_gene: .
abundance: once
v_gene: TRBV30
j_gene: TRBJ2-3